This T cell receptor beta chain was retrieved from a study of CD8+ T cells in alopecia areata. Study details: Treated individuals took tofacitinib by mouth, 5 to 10 mg twice daily. Overall study findings and caveats: Lesional scalp, notably in alopecia totalis/universalis, had clonality above that of normal scalp. Patients showed less clear TCR sequence sharing than mice, possibly partly because of HLA diversity. Tissue-resident alphabeta T cells belonging to normal skin likewise get sequenced within scalp specimens.

RNA was isolated and reverse transcribed to cDNA, the sequencing template. Assay used: immunoSEQ multiplex PCR; TCRdb lists only in-frame clones, some missing. The sample holds about 15,000 clones, roughly three fifths seen once. From alopecia areata patients, lesional scalp punch biopsies and peripheral blood were collected. Details on this clone: The target antigen is unknown.

The CDR3 extends over 10 amino acids. Between the trimmed V and J ends, which lost 1 base and 6 bases, there was a span of 3 bases. CDR1 DFQATT and CDR2 SNEGSKA come from the germline V gene (reference sequence). Sequenced material: skin. The sequence was obtained from a human donor with alopecia areata. The gene calls are TRBV20-1 and TRBJ1-2, with D uncertain. As DNA, the CDR3 is TGCAGTGCTAGAGGAAATGGCTACACCTTC. This gives the protein CSARGNGYTF.